This passage covers 31 T cell receptor beta chains from one sample sequenced in a study of identical twins. In TCRdb, the 5' RACE reads were re-called with MiXCR into one record per CDR3 protein. The table includes a few hundred thousand distinct CDR3 sequences, roughly 9.9% detected once. A further study also used this sample, focusing on yellow fever vaccine responses in identical twins.

Sequenced material: PBMCs. The receptor source for this set is a woman aged 18-29 years in good health.

The gene calls are TRBV24-1 and TRBJ2-7; 7 nucleotides align to TRBD2. The CDR3 contains 15 residues. V dropped 4 bases and J dropped 5; count of bases not matched to a gene: 10. Germline CDR1 KGHDR, CDR2 SFDVKD. The CDR3 sequence: CATSEDESGIHEQYF. The CDR3 DNA reads as TGTGCCACCAGTGAGGACGAAAGCGGGATTCACGAGCAGTACTTC.

The V and J genes are TRBV28 and TRBJ2-5; 8 bases line up with TRBD1. CDR1 MDHEN and CDR2 SYDVKM come from the germline V gene. The CDR3 length is 13 residues. The V gene end was trimmed by 8 bases and the J gene end by 4 bases; junction bases not matched to a gene: 6. CDR3 nucleotide sequence: TGTGCCAGCCAGCGACAGGGGTTAGAGACCCAGTACTTC. Protein product: CASQRQGLETQYF.

The chain is built from TRBV4-3 and TRBJ2-2; 14 positions agree with TRBD2. V lost 0 bases and J lost 4; bases outside the gene matches: 10. The CDR3 runs 20 residues. CDR1 and CDR2 from the germline V gene are LGHNA and YSLEER. CDR3: CASSQDVSGLAGVGTGELFF. The DNA for the CDR3 is TGCGCCAGCAGCCAAGACGTCTCGGGACTAGCGGGAGTAGGCACCGGGGAGCTGTTTTTT.

This chain links TRBV20-1 with TRBJ2-2, with TRBD1 identical over 9 bases. V shed 6 bases, J shed 4 bases, and the junction held 6 bases outside the gene matches. The germline gives CDR1 DFQATT, CDR2 SNEGSKA (reference sequence). This CDR3 contains 14 residues. The CDR3 nucleotides read TGCAGTGCAGGGGACAGGGTGACCACCGGGGAGCTGTTTTTT. Amino acid sequence: CSAGDRVTTGELFF.

This clonotype occurred a few times. The chain joins TRBV15 to TRBJ2-3; 11 positions agree with TRBD2. Germline-derived CDR1 and CDR2 are LNHNV and YYDKDF (reference sequence). There are 17 residues in the CDR3. V dropped 10 bases and J dropped 3; count of bases not matched to a gene: 15. The CDR3 region has the DNA TGTGCCATTTCTGGGACTAGCGGTAGAATAGGGACAGATACGCAGTATTTT. Protein: CAISGTSGRIGTDTQYF.

The CDR3 DNA reads as TGCGCCAGCAGCCTAGGACAGGCCGGTTATGACGGCTACACCTTC. Translation: CASSLGQAGYDGYTF. The chain has TRBV5-1 and TRBJ1-2; 7 bases are a match to TRBD1. CDR1 is SGHRS and CDR2 is YFSETQ in the germline V gene. V dropped 4 bases and J dropped 8; count of bases not matched to a gene: 14. This CDR3 is built from 15 residues.

This clonotype appeared many times. J is TRBJ2-7 and V is TRBV7-9, with 8 bases that match TRBD1. The trim removed 5 bases at V and 2 bases at J, leaving 11 bases unmatched. CDR3 length: 16 amino acids. CDR1 and CDR2 (germline): SEHNR, FQNEAQ (reference sequence). The CDR3, as DNA: TGTGCCAGCAGCCTCTCAAGACAGGGGTCACCCTACGAGCAGTACTTC. Protein sequence: CASSLSRQGSPYEQYF.

There are many counts of this clonotype. The rearrangement links TRBV7-9 to TRBJ2-1, with TRBD2 matching 10 bases. After removal of 6 bases from V and 4 bases from J, the junction contained 6 bases not matched to a gene. CDR1 is SEHNR and CDR2 is FQNEAQ in the germline V gene (reference sequence). CDR3 length: 15 residues. CDR3 sequence (DNA): TGTGCCAGCAGTCCGCTAGCGGGAGAATACAATGAGCAGTTCTTC. Protein: CASSPLAGEYNEQFF. Using reference TRBV7-9 and TRBJ2-1 for the parts outside the CDR3, the full variable domain is DTGVSQNPRHKITKRGQNVTFRCDPISEHNRLYWYRQTLGQGPEFLTYFQNEAQLEKSRLLSDRFSAERPKGSFSTLEIQRTEQGDSAMYLCASSPLAGEYNEQFFGPGTRLTVL.

This clonotype has at least ten counts. DNA of the CDR3: TGCAGTGCTAGAGACCCCACTAGCGGGAGGTACGATACGCAGTATTTT. This gives the protein CSARDPTSGRYDTQYF. The gene calls are TRBV20-1 and TRBJ2-3; 12 positions match TRBD2. Germline CDR1 is DFQATT and CDR2 is SNEGSKA (reference sequence). Unmatched junction bases numbered 7, after V lost 0 bases and J lost 6 bases. CDR3 size: 16 residues.

This clonotype was counted ten times or more. The chain links TRBV4-2 to TRBJ2-7, with a possible D match to TRBD2 (6 bases). Trimming took off 1 base at V and 0 bases at J, with 10 bases between the two ends. The CDR3 has 15 amino acids. Germline-derived CDR1 and CDR2 are LGHNA and YNFKEQ. As DNA, the CDR3 is TGTGCCAGCAGCCAAGGCATCGGGAGCTCCTACGAGCAGTACTTC. Protein product: CASSQGIGSSYEQYF.

This clonotype appeared a few times. J is TRBJ2-7 and V is TRBV4-3; D unclear. The CDR3 length is 15 residues. Germline assignment: CDR1 LGHNA and CDR2 YSLEER. V dropped 1 base and J dropped 2 bases, with 12 bases sitting between them. CDR3 protein: CASSQARTLAYEQYF. The CDR3 nucleotides read TGCGCCAGCAGCCAAGCGCGGACGCTTGCCTACGAGCAGTACTTC.

This clonotype was found once. The J gene is TRBJ2-2, the V gene TRBV7-6; 12 bases map to TRBD2. The trim removed 2 bases at V and 7 bases at J, leaving 8 bases unmatched. CDR1 is SGHVS and CDR2 is FNYEAQ in the germline V gene. There are 17 residues in the CDR3. The chain's CDR3 is CASSLLAGGPRNGELFF. The CDR3 region has the DNA TGTGCCAGCAGCTTACTAGCGGGGGGGCCCCGGAACGGGGAGCTGTTTTTT.

The J gene is TRBJ2-1, the V gene TRBV4-3; D not resolved. The ends were cut back, 2 bases at V and 4 bases at J, with 6 bases in the middle. The CDR3 length is 13 residues. Germline-derived CDR1 and CDR2 are LGHNA and YSLEER. The CDR3 protein is CASSQMGYNEQFF. The CDR3 DNA follows: TGCGCCAGCAGCCAAATGGGGTACAATGAGCAGTTCTTC.

This clonotype was detected a few times. This chain links TRBV5-1 with TRBJ2-1, with 9 bases lining up with TRBD1. The trim removed 7 bases at V and 7 bases at J, leaving 9 bases unmatched. Germline V gives CDR1 SGHRS, CDR2 YFSETQ. This CDR3 comprises 14 residues. CDR3 bases: TGCGCCAGCGCACAGGGGGCCGGTATTAATGAGCAGTTCTTC. Translating gives CASAQGAGINEQFF.

This clonotype was seen more than once but under ten times. The chain is built from TRBV20-1 and TRBJ1-5; D might be TRBD1 (5 bases). CDR1 DFQATT and CDR2 SNEGSKA come from the germline V gene (reference sequence). The CDR3 contains 13 residues. Trimming pared 8 bases from V and 5 bases from J, leaving 16 bases between. Here the CDR3 reads CSTRTGVDQPQHF. The CDR3 coding sequence is TGCAGTACCCGGACGGGGGTTGATCAGCCCCAGCATTTT.

The chain has TRBV18 and TRBJ1-2; maybe TRBD1 (5 bases). CDR1 KGHSH and CDR2 LQKENI come from the germline V gene. V was cut by 3 bases and J by 7 bases, with 15 bases left in between. The CDR3 is 14 amino acids. The CDR3 DNA reads TGTGCCAGCTCACCGGAGCAGGGTCCCGGTGGCTACACCTTC. Translated: CASSPEQGPGGYTF.

The sample holds many counts of this clonotype. In nucleotides, the CDR3 is TGTGCCAGCAGTTATGGACCGAATTCACCCCTCCACTTT. This codes for CASSYGPNSPLHF. This rearrangement joins TRBV6-6 to TRBJ1-6; D not certain. This CDR3 has 13 residues. Germline V gene data show CDR1 as MNHNY and CDR2 as SVGAGI (reference sequence). Deletions cut 3 bases from V and 7 bases from J, with 7 bases between.

This clonotype has ten or more counts. The chain is built from TRBV6-1 and TRBJ2-1, with 11 bases aligning to TRBD1. CDR3 length: 15 amino acids. The germline CDR1 and CDR2 sequences are MNHNS and SASEGT. Trimming took 6 bases from V and 6 from J; bases not matched to a gene: 7. CDR3 DNA: TGTGCCAGCAGCTCCGGGACAGGGGGTCCCAATGAGCAGTTCTTC. It translates to CASSSGTGGPNEQFF.

In this sample, this clonotype turned up many times. This chain connects TRBV3-1 to TRBJ2-2; 7 positions agree with TRBD1. Trimming at V came to 4 bases and at J to 8 bases, leaving 13 bases not matched to a gene. The CDR3 covers 16 residues. Germline loops: CDR1 LGHDT, CDR2 YNNKEL (reference sequence). CDR3 amino acids: CASSRKPDRLVGELFF. The CDR3 DNA reads TGTGCCAGCAGCCGGAAGCCGGACAGGCTGGTGGGGGAGCTGTTTTTT.

The sample holds many counts of this clonotype. The chain has TRBV4-3 and TRBJ2-1, with no clear D. V lost 4 bases and J 0 bases, leaving 10 bases between the germline ends. Germline values: CDR1 LGHNA, CDR2 YSLEER. The CDR3 extends over 15 amino acids. The CDR3 sequence: CASSRDPSSYNEQFF. The CDR3 bases are TGCGCCAGCAGCCGAGACCCGAGCTCCTACAATGAGCAGTTCTTC.

The chain joins TRBV12-3 or TRBV12-4 to TRBJ1-5; no clear D gene. Trimming removed 6 bases from V and 2 bases from J, with 14 bases in between. This CDR3 spans 15 amino acids. The CDR3 region has the DNA TGTGCCAGCAGCCGGACCCCCGGGGGCAATCAGCCCCAGCATTTT. This encodes CASSRTPGGNQPQHF.

This clonotype was counted a few times. V usage is TRBV15 and J usage is TRBJ2-7; TRBD2 aligns across 7 bases. V dropped 0 bases and J dropped 2; count of bases not matched to a gene: 7. Germline-derived CDR1 and CDR2 are LNHNV and YYDKDF (reference sequence). This CDR3 comprises 16 residues. For the CDR3, the DNA is TGTGCCACCAGCAGAGATCTGGCGGGAGCGACCTACGAGCAGTACTTC. It is translated as CATSRDLAGATYEQYF.

This clonotype has a count of ten or more. The gene calls are TRBV5-1 and TRBJ1-1, with D perhaps matching TRBD1 (5 bases). Germline values: CDR1 SGHRS, CDR2 YFSETQ. V dropped 5 bases and J dropped 6 bases, with 17 bases sitting between them. The CDR3 is 14 residues long. The CDR3 sequence is CASRSGEVGAEAFF. In nucleotides, the CDR3 is TGCGCCAGCAGATCGGGGGAGGTTGGGGCTGAAGCTTTCTTT.

The V gene is TRBV7-2, the J gene TRBJ2-1, with 9 bases matching TRBD2. Germline V gives CDR1 SGHTA, CDR2 FQGNSA. The CDR3 loop spans 16 amino acids. The V and J ends lost 7 bases and 7 bases, in that order; junction bases with no gene match: 14. CDR3 protein: CASIPKIFSGRNEQFF. In DNA, the CDR3 is TGTGCCAGCATCCCAAAAATCTTTAGCGGGAGAAATGAGCAGTTCTTC.

This clonotype has at least ten counts. The V call is TRBV18, the J call TRBJ2-1, with TRBD2 matching 7 bases. V dropped 3 bases and J dropped 5; count of bases not matched to a gene: 7. CDR1 and CDR2 (germline): KGHSH, LQKENI. The CDR3 is 15 residues long. This CDR3 is CASSPVGLVHNEQFF. Written as DNA, the CDR3 is TGTGCCAGCTCACCGGTTGGACTAGTCCACAATGAGCAGTTCTTC.

In this sample, this clonotype turned up a few times. The V gene is TRBV2, the J gene TRBJ2-4; maybe TRBD2 (6 bases). The CDR3 loop spans 14 amino acids. Germline values: CDR1 SNHLY, CDR2 FYNNEI. V gave up 10 bases and J gave up 8 bases, with 21 bases separating them. CDR3 amino acids: CAITARSGSDIQYF. The CDR3 coding sequence is TGTGCCATAACAGCCAGAAGCGGGTCGGACATTCAGTACTTC. Drawing the rest from reference TRBV2 and TRBJ2-4, the complete variable domain is EPEVTQTPSHQVTQMGQEVILRCVPISNHLYFYWYRQILGQKVEFLVSFYNNEISEKSEIFDDQFSVERPDGSNFTLKIRSTKLEDSAMYFCAITARSGSDIQYFGAGTRLSVL.

The sample holds a few counts of this clonotype. This chain joins TRBV5-1 and TRBJ2-7, with 9 bases lining up with TRBD1. Trimming removed 4 bases from V and 6 bases from J; junction bases left unmatched: 11. The CDR3 covers 15 residues. CDR1 SGHRS and CDR2 YFSETQ come from the germline V gene. In DNA, the CDR3 is TGCGCCAGCAGCCCATCGACAGGGGGATCTTTCGAGCAGTACTTC. Encoded protein: CASSPSTGGSFEQYF.

This clonotype turned up a few times. The chain recombines TRBV28 with TRBJ2-7; TRBD1 aligns across 8 bases. V shed 0 bases and J 2 bases; nucleotides not matched to a gene: 3. Germline assignment: CDR1 MDHEN and CDR2 SYDVKM. The CDR3 covers 15 residues. CDR3 in amino acids: CASSLWDRVAYEQYF. In nucleotides, the CDR3 is TGTGCCAGCAGTTTATGGGACAGGGTGGCCTACGAGCAGTACTTC.

This clonotype occurred many times. The chain employs TRBV4-3 and TRBJ2-7; the D is unclear. The germline CDR1 and CDR2 sequences are LGHNA and YSLEER. V was trimmed by 0 bases and J by 1 base, leaving 10 bases between them. There are 15 residues in the CDR3. The CDR3 sequence: CASSQDLAQSYEQYF. CDR3 DNA sequence: TGCGCCAGCAGCCAAGATCTTGCACAGTCCTACGAGCAGTACTTC.

This clonotype was seen many times. The V and J genes are TRBV3-1 and TRBJ2-7; D is possibly TRBD1 (6 bases). The V gene lost 1 base and the J gene lost 2 bases, with 6 bases spanning the gap. This CDR3 is 13 amino acids long. Germline assignment: CDR1 LGHDT and CDR2 YNNKEL (reference sequence). The CDR3 loop is CASSQGTAYEQYF. CDR3 bases: TGTGCCAGCAGCCAAGGGACAGCCTACGAGCAGTACTTC.

In its sample, this clonotype was seen a few times. The chain employs TRBV6-5 and TRBJ2-1, with D tentatively TRBD2 (6 bases). The CDR3 runs to 15 residues. V gave up 2 bases and J gave up 0 bases, with 8 bases separating them. Germline assignment: CDR1 MNHEY and CDR2 SVGAGI. CDR3 bases: TGTGCCAGCAGTTACGGAGGGACCTCCTACAATGAGCAGTTCTTC. It yields the protein CASSYGGTSYNEQFF.